These T cell receptor beta chains were read from a single sample in a study of response to subunit inactivated influenza vaccine. Each CDR3 protein is one row after TCRdb ran MiXCR on the RT-PCR reads. The table has about 570,000 distinct CDR3 sequences, about 11% seen once. The data also belong to a second study, concerning T cells expressing NK-cell markers.

Specimen: PBMCs from blood, collected on the day of vaccination. The receptor set was obtained from a man aged 50-60 years who received an inactivated influenza vaccine. Each CDR3 is given with its conserved first and last residue. Each record gives: clone size, D gene, V gene, J gene, CDR3 protein, CDR3 DNA. A D gene is named only where the DNA matches it firmly. Clone size is shown for a subset of rows, as once, few, many or a class of expanded clone.

abundance: many; d_gene: TRBD1; v_gene: TRBV20-1; j_gene: TRBJ1-1; CDR3aa: CSARTGMNTEAFF; CDR3nt: TGCAGTGCTCGGACAGGAATGAACACTGAAGCTTTCTTT
abundance: many; d_gene: TRBD1; v_gene: TRBV20-1; j_gene: TRBJ1-5; CDR3aa: CSARDRTGSASDQPQHF; CDR3nt: TGCAGTGCTAGAGATCGGACAGGTTCTGCCTCTGATCAGCCCCAGCATTTT
abundance: .; d_gene: .; v_gene: TRBV18; j_gene: TRBJ1-2; CDR3aa: CASSPPDRRSYTF; CDR3nt: TGTGCCAGCTCACCACCGGACAGACGGAGCTACACCTTC
abundance: few; d_gene: .; v_gene: TRBV20-1; j_gene: TRBJ2-7; CDR3aa: CSAKRPGSYEQYF; CDR3nt: TGCAGTGCTAAGAGGCCGGGGTCCTACGAGCAGTACTTC
abundance: few; d_gene: .; v_gene: TRBV6-1; j_gene: TRBJ1-5; CDR3aa: CASSIKSWGNQPQHF; CDR3nt: TGTGCCAGCAGCATAAAAAGCTGGGGCAATCAGCCCCAGCATTTT
abundance: many; d_gene: .; v_gene: TRBV5-1; j_gene: TRBJ1-1; CDR3aa: CASTPAGRGGTEAFF; CDR3nt: TGCGCCAGCACTCCCGCAGGGAGGGGCGGCACTGAAGCTTTCTTT
abundance: many; d_gene: .; v_gene: TRBV7-2; j_gene: TRBJ2-1; CDR3aa: CASSLTRVSYNEQFF; CDR3nt: TGTGCCAGCAGCTTAACTAGGGTCTCATACAATGAGCAGTTCTTC
abundance: many; d_gene: TRBD2; v_gene: TRBV12-3/TRBV12-4; j_gene: TRBJ2-1; CDR3aa: CASSLGGGAYNEQFF; CDR3nt: TGTGCCAGCAGTTTAGGCGGGGGGGCCTACAATGAGCAGTTCTTC
abundance: many; d_gene: TRBD2; v_gene: TRBV12-3/TRBV12-4; j_gene: TRBJ2-1; CDR3aa: CASSLRLAGDNEQFF; CDR3nt: TGTGCCAGCAGTTTAAGACTAGCGGGAGACAATGAGCAGTTCTTC
abundance: few; d_gene: .; v_gene: TRBV5-1; j_gene: TRBJ2-2; CDR3aa: CASSLGQTLNTGELFF; CDR3nt: TGCGCCAGCAGCTTGGGACAGACTTTGAACACCGGGGAGCTGTTTTTT
abundance: few; d_gene: .; v_gene: TRBV7-2; j_gene: TRBJ2-7; CDR3aa: CASSDSPRGTYEQYF; CDR3nt: TGTGCCAGCAGCGACAGCCCTCGCGGGACGTACGAGCAGTACTTC
abundance: .; d_gene: .; v_gene: TRBV7-9; j_gene: TRBJ2-7; CDR3aa: CASTMGIPSSYEQYF; CDR3nt: TGTGCCAGCACGATGGGGATCCCAAGCTCCTACGAGCAGTACTTC
abundance: .; d_gene: .; v_gene: TRBV5-1; j_gene: TRBJ2-3; CDR3aa: CASSLEIMGYGDTQYF; CDR3nt: TGCGCCAGCAGCTTGGAAATAATGGGTTATGGAGATACGCAGTATTTT
abundance: .; d_gene: .; v_gene: TRBV28; j_gene: TRBJ1-5; CDR3aa: CASSYSFSNQPQHF; CDR3nt: TGTGCCAGCAGCTACAGCTTTAGCAATCAGCCCCAGCATTTT
abundance: .; d_gene: TRBD1; v_gene: TRBV12-3/TRBV12-4; j_gene: TRBJ2-3; CDR3aa: CASRADRGNVADTQYF; CDR3nt: TGTGCCAGCAGGGCCGACAGGGGGAACGTCGCAGATACGCAGTATTTT
abundance: .; d_gene: .; v_gene: TRBV20-1; j_gene: TRBJ2-7; CDR3aa: CSARGSGDSSYEQYF; CDR3nt: TGCAGTGCCCGAGGGAGTGGCGATAGCTCCTACGAGCAGTACTTC
abundance: .; d_gene: TRBD1; v_gene: TRBV4-3; j_gene: TRBJ2-1; CDR3aa: CASSQGRTGDNEQFF; CDR3nt: TGCGCCAGCAGCCAGGGCCGGACAGGGGACAATGAGCAGTTCTTC
abundance: .; d_gene: TRBD1; v_gene: TRBV6-5; j_gene: TRBJ1-6; CDR3aa: CASSYSQGAYSPLHF; CDR3nt: TGTGCCAGCAGTTACTCGCAGGGGGCGTATTCACCCCTCCACTTT
abundance: .; d_gene: TRBD2; v_gene: TRBV7-3; j_gene: TRBJ2-3; CDR3aa: CASSLRASGIDTQYF; CDR3nt: TGTGCCAGCAGCTTAAGAGCTAGCGGGATTGATACGCAGTATTTT
abundance: few; d_gene: .; v_gene: TRBV7-9; j_gene: TRBJ2-7; CDR3aa: CASSLGGWGEQYF; CDR3nt: TGTGCCAGCAGCTTAGGGGGATGGGGCGAGCAGTACTTC
abundance: few; d_gene: .; v_gene: TRBV7-3; j_gene: TRBJ1-2; CDR3aa: CASSFTPSRQANEGPYGYTF; CDR3nt: TGTGCCAGCAGCTTTACGCCGTCCCGACAGGCAAACGAGGGACCATATGGCTACACCTTC
abundance: few; d_gene: TRBD2; v_gene: TRBV7-2; j_gene: TRBJ2-5; CDR3aa: CASSLLGTSGTQETQYF; CDR3nt: TGTGCCAGCAGCTTACTTGGTACTAGCGGAACTCAAGAGACCCAGTACTTC
abundance: .; d_gene: .; v_gene: TRBV11-2; j_gene: TRBJ2-5; CDR3aa: CASSRNEKETQYF; CDR3nt: TGTGCCAGCAGTCGCAACGAAAAAGAGACCCAGTACTTC
abundance: few; d_gene: .; v_gene: TRBV5-1; j_gene: TRBJ2-1; CDR3aa: CASSGSGRVDEQFF; CDR3nt: TGCGCCAGCAGCGGGTCTGGGCGTGTCGATGAGCAGTTCTTC
abundance: few; d_gene: TRBD2; v_gene: TRBV11-1; j_gene: TRBJ2-3; CDR3aa: CASSFTSGSRWGITDTQYF; CDR3nt: TGTGCCAGCAGCTTTACTAGCGGTTCCCGGTGGGGAATCACAGATACGCAGTATTTT
abundance: few; d_gene: TRBD1; v_gene: TRBV28; j_gene: TRBJ2-1; CDR3aa: CASSSGQGGMNEQFF; CDR3nt: TGTGCCAGCAGTTCCGGACAGGGGGGAATGAATGAGCAGTTCTTC
abundance: few; d_gene: .; v_gene: TRBV6-2/TRBV6-3; j_gene: TRBJ2-3; CDR3aa: CASKEGVADTQYF; CDR3nt: TGTGCCAGCAAGGAGGGAGTGGCAGATACGCAGTATTTT
abundance: few; d_gene: TRBD1; v_gene: TRBV5-1; j_gene: TRBJ1-5; CDR3aa: CASSPGTGGSNQPQHF; CDR3nt: TGCGCCAGCAGCCCGGGGACAGGGGGAAGCAATCAGCCCCAGCATTTT
abundance: few; d_gene: .; v_gene: TRBV6-2/TRBV6-3; j_gene: TRBJ2-1; CDR3aa: CASSQVQGVQFF; CDR3nt: TGTGCCAGCAGCCAAGTACAGGGCGTGCAGTTCTTC
abundance: few; d_gene: TRBD2; v_gene: TRBV20-1; j_gene: TRBJ2-7; CDR3aa: CSASRLATYEQYF; CDR3nt: TGCAGTGCTAGTCGACTAGCGACTTACGAGCAGTACTTC
abundance: .; d_gene: TRBD1; v_gene: TRBV5-1; j_gene: TRBJ2-7; CDR3aa: CASSRWTGDLKEQYF; CDR3nt: TGCGCCAGCAGCCGGTGGACAGGGGACCTAAAGGAGCAGTACTTC
abundance: .; d_gene: .; v_gene: TRBV5-1; j_gene: TRBJ1-2; CDR3aa: CASSSTDSYGYTF; CDR3nt: TGCGCCAGCAGCTCAACAGATTCCTATGGCTACACCTTC
abundance: few; d_gene: TRBD2; v_gene: TRBV9; j_gene: TRBJ2-1; CDR3aa: CASSPRGSGSRNNEQFF; CDR3nt: TGTGCCAGCAGCCCTCGAGGCAGCGGGAGCAGAAACAATGAGCAGTTCTTC
abundance: .; d_gene: .; v_gene: TRBV4-3; j_gene: TRBJ2-2; CDR3aa: CASSQDISTGELFF; CDR3nt: TGCGCCAGCAGCCAAGATATCAGCACCGGGGAGCTGTTTTTT
abundance: .; d_gene: .; v_gene: TRBV2; j_gene: TRBJ2-5; CDR3aa: CASRRTLQETQYF; CDR3nt: TGTGCCAGCAGACGGACCCTCCAAGAGACCCAGTACTTC
abundance: .; d_gene: .; v_gene: TRBV20-1; j_gene: TRBJ1-1; CDR3aa: CSARVGAEAFF; CDR3nt: TGCAGTGCTAGAGTGGGGGCTGAAGCTTTCTTT
abundance: many; d_gene: .; v_gene: TRBV30; j_gene: TRBJ1-1; CDR3aa: CAWSPGPGRGTEAFF; CDR3nt: TGTGCCTGGAGTCCGGGACCAGGACGCGGCACTGAAGCTTTCTTT
abundance: many; d_gene: TRBD1; v_gene: TRBV9; j_gene: TRBJ1-2; CDR3aa: CASSRDRAYGYTF; CDR3nt: TGTGCCAGCAGCAGGGACAGGGCCTATGGCTACACCTTC
abundance: .; d_gene: .; v_gene: TRBV6-2/TRBV6-3; j_gene: TRBJ1-5; CDR3aa: CASSYSGDIVGNQPQHF; CDR3nt: TGTGCCAGCAGTTACTCCGGGGACATCGTGGGCAATCAGCCCCAGCATTTT
abundance: many; d_gene: .; v_gene: TRBV7-9; j_gene: TRBJ2-1; CDR3aa: CASSLASGVPPDEQFF; CDR3nt: TGTGCCAGCAGCTTAGCGTCGGGAGTCCCACCCGATGAGCAGTTCTTC
abundance: many; d_gene: .; v_gene: TRBV5-1; j_gene: TRBJ2-5; CDR3aa: CASSPTTGRQETQYF; CDR3nt: TGCGCCAGCAGCCCCACGACAGGGAGGCAAGAGACCCAGTACTTC
abundance: .; d_gene: .; v_gene: TRBV4-1; j_gene: TRBJ2-7; CDR3aa: CASSQRFGQLPISF; CDR3nt: TGCGCCAGCAGCCAACGTTTCGGACAGCTCCCAATAAGCTTC
abundance: .; d_gene: TRBD2; v_gene: TRBV5-1; j_gene: TRBJ2-1; CDR3aa: CASSLAGTSGMVSNEQFF; CDR3nt: TGCGCCAGCAGCTTGGCCGGAACTAGCGGGATGGTTAGCAATGAGCAGTTCTTC
abundance: few; d_gene: .; v_gene: TRBV6-1; j_gene: TRBJ1-5; CDR3aa: CASSDRAGPQHF; CDR3nt: TGTGCCAGCAGTGACCGCGCAGGGCCCCAGCATTTT